The rows below give T cell receptor beta chains drawn from one sample of a study of blood T cell repertoires in COVID-19. TCRdb's table, derived via immunoSEQ multiplex PCR, lists solely in-frame clones and lacks some. The table has 150,000 to 200,000 clones, about 84% seen once. Sequencing input: PBMCs or T cells enriched from blood (not recorded which). The receptors here all came from a man in his forties or fifties who had recovered from COVID-19. Both conserved end residues are part of each CDR3. Each record gives: V gene, clone size, CDR3 length, J gene, D gene, CDR3 protein, CDR3 DNA. D genes are given only for firm matches. Expanded clones are given a class, and other clones once, few, many or no size at all.

v_gene: TRBV5-8
abundance: NA
len: 20
j_gene: TRBJ2-2
d_gene: TRBD1
CDR3aa: CASSWPGQGHLIANTGELFF
CDR3nt: TGTGCCAGCAGCTGGCCGGGACAGGGTCACCTAATCGCGAACACCGGGGAGCTGTTTTTT

v_gene: TRBV10-1
abundance: NA
len: 15
j_gene: TRBJ1-1
d_gene: NA
CDR3aa: CASSESPGAYTEAFF
CDR3nt: TGCGCCAGCAGTGAGTCGCCAGGGGCGTACACTGAAGCTTTCTTT

v_gene: TRBV7-2
abundance: NA
len: 13
j_gene: TRBJ2-5
d_gene: NA
CDR3aa: CASSLSIQETQYF
CDR3nt: TGTGCCAGCAGCTTATCTATACAAGAGACCCAGTACTTC

v_gene: TRBV28
abundance: NA
len: 13
j_gene: TRBJ2-1
d_gene: NA
CDR3aa: CASSSGTYNEQFF
CDR3nt: TGTGCCAGCAGTTCAGGGACCTACAATGAGCAGTTCTTC

v_gene: TRBV7-8
abundance: once
len: 17
j_gene: TRBJ2-5
d_gene: NA
CDR3aa: CASSFPSSGNLQETQYF
CDR3nt: TGTGCCAGCAGCTTTCCCTCCAGCGGAAATCTTCAAGAGACCCAGTACTTC

v_gene: TRBV11-3
abundance: NA
len: 16
j_gene: TRBJ2-3
d_gene: NA
CDR3aa: CASSLGGWESTDTQYF
CDR3nt: TGTGCCAGCAGCTTAGGGGGCTGGGAAAGCACAGATACGCAGTATTTT

v_gene: TRBV5-5
abundance: NA
len: 18
j_gene: TRBJ2-1
d_gene: TRBD2
CDR3aa: CASSLWGSGGLKGNEQFF
CDR3nt: TGTGCCAGCAGCTTGTGGGGTAGCGGGGGCCTCAAGGGTAATGAGCAGTTCTTC

v_gene: TRBV7-6
abundance: NA
len: 16
j_gene: TRBJ2-2
d_gene: NA
CDR3aa: CASSWGGPGDTGELFF
CDR3nt: TGTGCCAGCAGCTGGGGGGGACCAGGGGACACCGGGGAGCTGTTTTTT

v_gene: TRBV20-1
abundance: NA
len: 11
j_gene: TRBJ2-7
d_gene: TRBD1
CDR3aa: CSAPQGAEQYF
CDR3nt: TGCAGTGCTCCTCAGGGGGCCGAGCAGTACTTC

v_gene: TRBV5-1
abundance: NA
len: 16
j_gene: TRBJ2-3
d_gene: TRBD1
CDR3aa: CASGPAQGVNTDTQYF
CDR3nt: TGCGCCAGCGGACCTGCACAGGGGGTGAACACAGATACGCAGTATTTT

v_gene: TRBV24-1
abundance: NA
len: 15
j_gene: TRBJ1-1
d_gene: TRBD1
CDR3aa: CATSDRDSRNTEAFF
CDR3nt: TGTGCCACCAGTGACCGGGACAGCAGGAACACTGAAGCTTTCTTT

v_gene: TRBV6-5
abundance: once
len: 15
j_gene: TRBJ2-3
d_gene: TRBD2
CDR3aa: CASSFSGGAVDTQYF
CDR3nt: TGTGCCAGCAGTTTTAGCGGGGGGGCGGTAGATACGCAGTATTTT

v_gene: TRBV30
abundance: NA
len: 17
j_gene: TRBJ1-1
d_gene: NA
CDR3aa: CAWSVLGGMMGGTEAFF
CDR3nt: TGTGCCTGGAGTGTACTAGGAGGGATGATGGGCGGCACTGAAGCTTTCTTT

v_gene: TRBV4-1
abundance: NA
len: 17
j_gene: TRBJ1-3
d_gene: TRBD1
CDR3aa: CASSRSGQVGSGNTIYF
CDR3nt: TGCGCCAGCAGCCGGTCGGGACAGGTAGGCTCTGGAAACACCATATATTTT

v_gene: TRBV30
abundance: NA
len: 16
j_gene: TRBJ1-3
d_gene: TRBD1
CDR3aa: CAWSVPDRVIGNTIYF
CDR3nt: TGTGCCTGGAGTGTACCCGACAGGGTGATAGGAAACACCATATATTTT

v_gene: TRBV19
abundance: NA
len: 15
j_gene: TRBJ2-5
d_gene: TRBD1
CDR3aa: CASRGTAVSQETQYF
CDR3nt: TGTGCCAGTAGAGGGACAGCAGTATCCCAAGAGACCCAGTACTTC

v_gene: TRBV19
abundance: NA
len: 20
j_gene: TRBJ1-1
d_gene: NA
CDR3aa: CASSIGAYGRIFRGNTEAFF
CDR3nt: TGTGCCAGTAGTATAGGGGCCTACGGGAGGATTTTCCGGGGGAACACTGAAGCTTTCTTT

v_gene: TRBV5-1
abundance: NA
len: 14
j_gene: TRBJ1-1
d_gene: NA
CDR3aa: CASSLDSLNTEAFF
CDR3nt: TGCGCCAGCAGCTTGGACAGTCTGAACACTGAAGCTTTCTTT

v_gene: TRBV12-3/TRBV12-4
abundance: once
len: 13
j_gene: TRBJ1-2
d_gene: NA
CDR3aa: CASSFYINYGYTF
CDR3nt: TGTGCCAGCAGTTTTTACATCAACTATGGCTACACCTTC

v_gene: TRBV5-4
abundance: NA
len: 14
j_gene: TRBJ2-5
d_gene: NA
CDR3aa: CASSLRRGQETQYF
CDR3nt: TGTGCCAGCAGCTTGAGGCGGGGACAAGAGACCCAGTACTTC

v_gene: TRBV6-1
abundance: once
len: 13
j_gene: TRBJ1-2
d_gene: NA
CDR3aa: CASSEYRDYGYTF
CDR3nt: TGTGCCAGCAGTGAGTACAGGGACTATGGCTACACCTTC

v_gene: TRBV3-1/TRBV3-2
abundance: NA
len: 15
j_gene: TRBJ2-3
d_gene: TRBD2
CDR3aa: CASSLRAGGRDTQYF
CDR3nt: TGTGCCAGCAGCCTCCGGGCGGGGGGGCGAGATACGCAGTATTTT

v_gene: TRBV30
abundance: NA
len: 15
j_gene: TRBJ2-3
d_gene: TRBD1
CDR3aa: CAWSGSDRGLDTQYF
CDR3nt: TGTGCCTGGAGTGGTTCGGACAGGGGGTTAGATACGCAGTATTTT

v_gene: TRBV14
abundance: NA
len: 16
j_gene: TRBJ2-3
d_gene: NA
CDR3aa: CASSQDRAAGLDTQYF
CDR3nt: TGTGCCAGCAGCCAAGATCGAGCGGCTGGGCTAGATACGCAGTATTTT

v_gene: TRBV5-4
abundance: NA
len: 13
j_gene: TRBJ2-5
d_gene: NA
CDR3aa: CASSSPGQETQYF
CDR3nt: TGTGCCAGCAGCTCTCCGGGGCAAGAGACCCAGTACTTC

v_gene: TRBV6-1
abundance: NA
len: 13
j_gene: TRBJ1-1
d_gene: NA
CDR3aa: CASRRDKDTEAFF
CDR3nt: TGTGCCAGCAGGAGAGACAAGGACACTGAAGCTTTCTTT